This TCR beta chain was recovered during a study of post-analysis software for immune sequencing data (dated by TCRdb to between 2014 and 2017). Concerning the study at large: Disease courses on record covered relapsing-remitting, secondary progressive and progressive-relapsing multiple sclerosis, though some patients had no subtype annotation. The patient repertoires were set against about 12 previously published healthy control repertoires from donors whose ages ranged from roughly 6 to 25 years. A subset of samples was prepared in parallel using single-end sample barcoding, then pooled and co-amplified after Illumina adapter ligation. Summary of the overall study and its limitations: Multiple sclerosis patients had significantly lower normalized Chao1 diversity than controls, a result that suggests substantial peripheral T-cell clonal expansion. The multiple sclerosis patient group was slightly younger than the control group. Strong co-clustering of samples prepared in the same batch was shown by direct clustering with F measure, prompting a batch-effect correction. Patients showed significantly higher frequencies than controls for a few TRBV segments, among them TRBV5-6, TRBV5-1 and TRBV20-1.

The receptor library was made with PCR. Sequencing took place on an Illumina HiSeq 2500. Unique molecular identifiers were incorporated into TCR beta cDNA libraries to reduce PCR and sequencing biases. Per 1 to 10 million input T cells, approximately 500,000 cDNA molecules were obtained, such that each molecule approximated one T cell. The same protocol used for the earlier healthy control dataset was applied to prepare and sequence the patient libraries. Within a given batch, samples were prepared together, multiplexed and sequenced on the same HiSeq lane. The paper's processing steps were these. Raw barcoded reads were processed with MIGEC, and single-read molecular identifier groups were discarded before consensus assembly and CDR3 extraction. VDJtools was used for post-analysis of the clonotype tables, and diversity was normalized by down-sampling every dataset to the size of the smallest sample. To correct batch-related cross-sample contamination, repertoire overlap clustering matched CDR3 amino acid sequences but not nucleotide sequences. TCRdb handled the public reads itself, with Q25 trimming in fastp and clone calling in MiXCR, and kept productive beta chains. A single entry per CDR3 protein holds the most common genes and DNA from its merged rows. The V and J calls here are based on TCRdb, not the publication. The sample table holds about 620,000 distinct CDR3 sequences, of which 44% were seen once. The ten largest make up roughly 1.7% of the sample.

To demonstrate the VDJtools post-analysis software, the study profiled TCR beta repertoires from the peripheral blood of 10 to 15 young patients with multiple sclerosis. The multiple sclerosis patients were children and adolescents ranging in age from roughly 6 to 15 years. This clonotype was observed a handful of times. The antigen it binds to is not known. No quality values exist for individual bases; no much larger clone is one base distant. The CDR3 covers 17 residues, taking in both the cysteine and the phenylalanine. The sequence is cut down to CDR3 DNA, 51 bases in frame from base 1. V is pruned by 1 base and J by 3 bases, leaving 8 bases of the junction without a gene match. In the germline V gene, CDR1 corresponds to LGHNA and CDR2 to YNFKEQ.

Sample: blood. The TCR comes from a girl between 5 and 17 years old with multiple sclerosis. The sequence links TRBV4-2 to TRBJ2-1; 8 central bases correspond to TRBD2. CDR3 region: CASSQVEAGGFYNEQFF. The DNA sequence is as follows: TGTGCCAGCAGCCAAGTTGAGGCGGGAGGCTTCTACAATGAGCAGTTCTTC.